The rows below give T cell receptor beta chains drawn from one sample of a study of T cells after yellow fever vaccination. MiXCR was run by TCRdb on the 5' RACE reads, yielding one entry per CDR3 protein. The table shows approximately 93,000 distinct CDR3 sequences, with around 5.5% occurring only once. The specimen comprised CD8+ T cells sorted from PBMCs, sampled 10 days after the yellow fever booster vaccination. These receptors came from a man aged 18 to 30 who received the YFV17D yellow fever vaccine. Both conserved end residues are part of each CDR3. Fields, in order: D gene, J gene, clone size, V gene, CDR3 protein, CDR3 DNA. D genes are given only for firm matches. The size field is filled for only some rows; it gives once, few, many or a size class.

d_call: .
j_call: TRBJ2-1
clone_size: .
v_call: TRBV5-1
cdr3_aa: CASLGTSRGNEQFF
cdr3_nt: TGCGCCAGCTTGGGAACTAGCAGAGGCAATGAGCAGTTCTTC

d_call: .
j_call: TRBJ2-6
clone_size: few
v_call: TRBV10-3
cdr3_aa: CAISDNTGGSVLTF
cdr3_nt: TGTGCCATCAGTGATAATACAGGCGGATCCGTCCTGACTTTC

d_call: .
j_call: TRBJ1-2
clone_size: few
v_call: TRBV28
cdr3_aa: CASSPGTAGYTF
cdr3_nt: TGTGCCAGCAGCCCCGGGACCGCCGGCTACACCTTC

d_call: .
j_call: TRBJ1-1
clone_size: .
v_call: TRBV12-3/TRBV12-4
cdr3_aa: CASSLSGAEAFF
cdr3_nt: TGTGCCAGCAGTTTATCTGGGGCTGAAGCTTTCTTT

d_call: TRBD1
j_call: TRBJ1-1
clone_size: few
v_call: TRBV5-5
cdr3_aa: CASRRGTGRIAEAFF
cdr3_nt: TGTGCCAGCAGGAGAGGGACAGGAAGGATCGCTGAAGCTTTCTTT

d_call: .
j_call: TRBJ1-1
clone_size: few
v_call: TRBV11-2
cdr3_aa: CASSLEFGEGTEAFF
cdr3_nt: TGTGCCAGCAGCTTAGAATTCGGGGAAGGGACTGAAGCTTTCTTT

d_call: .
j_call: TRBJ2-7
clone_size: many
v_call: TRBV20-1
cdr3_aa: CSVEGTVIPYEQYF
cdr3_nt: TGCAGTGTTGAGGGCACCGTGATACCCTACGAGCAGTACTTC

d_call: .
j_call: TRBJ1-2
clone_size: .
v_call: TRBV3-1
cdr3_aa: CASSQWPGSQTNYGYTF
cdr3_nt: TGTGCCAGCAGCCAATGGCCGGGCTCCCAAACTAACTATGGCTACACCTTC

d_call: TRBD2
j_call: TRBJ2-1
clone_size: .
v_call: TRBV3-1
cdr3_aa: CASSRGAGYNEQFF
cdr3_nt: TGTGCCAGCAGCCGAGGAGCGGGGTACAATGAGCAGTTCTTC

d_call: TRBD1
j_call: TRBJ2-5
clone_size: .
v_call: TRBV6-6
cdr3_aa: CASSSFDRGGTQYF
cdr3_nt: TGTGCCAGCAGTTCCTTTGACAGGGGTGGGACCCAGTACTTC

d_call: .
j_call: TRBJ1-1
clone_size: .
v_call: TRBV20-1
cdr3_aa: CSATTGRNFPWATEAFF
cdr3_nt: TGCAGTGCTACGACAGGCCGAAACTTCCCATGGGCCACTGAAGCTTTCTTT

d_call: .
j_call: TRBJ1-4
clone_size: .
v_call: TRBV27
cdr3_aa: CASSFTGFNEKLFF
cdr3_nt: TGTGCCAGCAGTTTTACGGGTTTTAACGAAAAACTGTTTTTT

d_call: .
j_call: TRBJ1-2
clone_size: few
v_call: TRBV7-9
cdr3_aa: CASSLLARDDYGYTF
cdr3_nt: TGTGCCAGCAGCTTACTCGCTCGAGATGACTATGGCTACACCTTC

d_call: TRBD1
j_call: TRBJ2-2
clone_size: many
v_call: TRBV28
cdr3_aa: CATLPGDRDTGELFF
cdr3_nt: TGTGCCACCCTTCCCGGTGACAGGGACACCGGGGAGCTGTTTTTT

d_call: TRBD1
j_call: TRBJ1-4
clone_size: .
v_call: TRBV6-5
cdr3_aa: CASRATGREKLFF
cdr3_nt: TGTGCCAGCAGAGCGACAGGGAGGGAAAAACTGTTTTTT

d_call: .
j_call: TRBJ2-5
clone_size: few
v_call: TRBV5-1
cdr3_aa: CASSLEATKRETQYF
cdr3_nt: TGCGCCAGCAGCTTGGAGGCTACCAAACGGGAGACCCAGTACTTC

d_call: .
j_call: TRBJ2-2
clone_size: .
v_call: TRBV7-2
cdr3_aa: CASSWRPGKGVGELFF
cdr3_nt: TGTGCCAGCAGCTGGCGACCGGGAAAGGGGGTCGGGGAGCTGTTTTTT

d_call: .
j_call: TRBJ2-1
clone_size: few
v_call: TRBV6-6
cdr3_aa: CASSYSDGAYNEQFF
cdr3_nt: TGTGCCAGCAGTTACTCCGACGGAGCCTACAATGAGCAGTTCTTC

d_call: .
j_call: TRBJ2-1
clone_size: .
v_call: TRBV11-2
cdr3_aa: CASSYRVESSYNEQFF
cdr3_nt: TGTGCCAGCAGCTATCGGGTCGAGAGCTCCTACAATGAGCAGTTCTTC

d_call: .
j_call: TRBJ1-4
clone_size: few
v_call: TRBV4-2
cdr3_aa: CASSQSQGREKLFF
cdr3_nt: TGTGCCAGCAGCCAGTCCCAGGGTCGTGAAAAACTGTTTTTT

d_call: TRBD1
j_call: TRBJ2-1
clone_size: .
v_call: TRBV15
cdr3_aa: CATSKTGDVEQFF
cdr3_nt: TGTGCCACCAGCAAGACAGGGGACGTAGAGCAGTTCTTC

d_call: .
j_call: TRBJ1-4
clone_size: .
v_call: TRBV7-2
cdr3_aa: CASSLMSHWPFF
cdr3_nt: TGTGCCAGCAGCTTAATGTCCCACTGGCCGTTTTTT

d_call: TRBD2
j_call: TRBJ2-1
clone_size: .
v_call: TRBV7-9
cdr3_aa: CASFYSGGARANEQFF
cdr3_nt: TGTGCCAGCTTCTATTCCGGGGGGGCCCGGGCCAATGAGCAGTTCTTC

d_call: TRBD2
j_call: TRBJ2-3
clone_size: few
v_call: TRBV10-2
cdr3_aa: CASNLAGGLTDTQYF
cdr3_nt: TGCGCCAGCAATCTAGCGGGGGGCCTGACAGATACGCAGTATTTT

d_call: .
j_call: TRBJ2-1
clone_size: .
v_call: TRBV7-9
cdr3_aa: CASSLVGNNEQFF
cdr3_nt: TGTGCCAGCAGCTTAGTAGGGAACAATGAGCAGTTCTTC

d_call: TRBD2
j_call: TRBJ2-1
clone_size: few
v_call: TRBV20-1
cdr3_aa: CSATPLAGGPNEQFF
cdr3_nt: TGCAGTGCTACCCCCCTAGCGGGGGGGCCCAATGAGCAGTTCTTC

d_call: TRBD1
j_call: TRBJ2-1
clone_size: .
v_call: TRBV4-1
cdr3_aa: CASSQDPRTGIYNEQFF
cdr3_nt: TGCGCCAGCAGCCAAGACCCCCGGACAGGGATCTACAATGAGCAGTTCTTC

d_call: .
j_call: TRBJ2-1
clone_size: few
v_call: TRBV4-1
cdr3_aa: CASRPDPGADNEQFF
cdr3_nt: TGCGCCAGCAGACCCGATCCAGGAGCCGACAATGAGCAGTTCTTC

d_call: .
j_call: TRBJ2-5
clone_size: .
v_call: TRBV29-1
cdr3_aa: CSVELVGVQETQYF
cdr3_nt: TGCAGCGTTGAGTTGGTGGGGGTACAAGAGACCCAGTACTTC

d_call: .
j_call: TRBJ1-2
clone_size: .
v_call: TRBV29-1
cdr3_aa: CSVETEGGGYTF
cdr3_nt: TGCAGCGTCGAGACCGAGGGGGGGGGCTACACCTTC

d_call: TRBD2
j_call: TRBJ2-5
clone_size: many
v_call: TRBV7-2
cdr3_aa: CASSPPPGGGVETQYF
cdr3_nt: TGTGCCAGCAGCCCTCCGCCGGGGGGAGGTGTAGAGACCCAGTACTTC

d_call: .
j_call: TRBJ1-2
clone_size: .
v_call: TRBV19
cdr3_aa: CASSIVWTTGGYTF
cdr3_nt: TGTGCCAGTAGTATAGTGTGGACGACCGGTGGCTACACCTTC

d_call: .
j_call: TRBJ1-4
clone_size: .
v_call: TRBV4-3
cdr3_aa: CASSQDPRTHGILFF
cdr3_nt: TGCGCCAGCAGCCAAGACCCACGGACGCATGGGATACTGTTTTTT

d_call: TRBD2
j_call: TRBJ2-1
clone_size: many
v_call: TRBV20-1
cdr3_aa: CSASAGGPGEQFF
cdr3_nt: TGCAGTGCTTCAGCGGGGGGGCCGGGTGAGCAGTTCTTC

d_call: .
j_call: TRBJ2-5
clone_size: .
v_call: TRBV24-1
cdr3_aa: CATSDGSRETQYF
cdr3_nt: TGTGCCACCAGTGATGGTAGTAGGGAGACCCAGTACTTC

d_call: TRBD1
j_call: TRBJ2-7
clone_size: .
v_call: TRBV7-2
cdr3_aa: CASSLGQVDEQYF
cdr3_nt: TGTGCCAGCAGCCTCGGACAGGTCGACGAGCAGTACTTC